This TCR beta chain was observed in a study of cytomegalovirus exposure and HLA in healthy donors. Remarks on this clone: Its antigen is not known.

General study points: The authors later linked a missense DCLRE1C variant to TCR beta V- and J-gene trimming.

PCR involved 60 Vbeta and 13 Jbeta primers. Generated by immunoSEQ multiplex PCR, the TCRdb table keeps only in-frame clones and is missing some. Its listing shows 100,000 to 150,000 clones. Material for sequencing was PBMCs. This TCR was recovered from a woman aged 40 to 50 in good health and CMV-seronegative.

CDR3 sequence: CAISERGLGLQGTEAFF. DNA of the CDR3: TGTGCCATCAGTGAGCGAGGATTAGGGCTTCAGGGGACTGAAGCTTTCTTT. V usage is TRBV10-3 and J usage is TRBJ1-1; D possibly corresponds to TRBD1 (6 bases). In germline, CDR1 is ENHRY, CDR2 SYGVKD. CDR3 size: 17 residues. Trimming left V 2 bases short and J 5 bases short, with 21 bases between.